The 17 T cell receptor beta chains given below trace back to one sample, sequenced in a study of blood T cell repertoires in COVID-19. Method: immunoSEQ multiplex PCR; TCRdb's copy keeps in-frame clones and lacks some. The sample consists of 250,000 to 300,000 clones, 91% of them appearing once. Sequencing was carried out using PBMCs or T cells enriched from blood (not recorded which). These TCRs come from a human donor in a cohort exposed to, infected with or recovered from COVID-19 (not recorded which). The donor label of this sample is uncertain.

The genes are TRBV7-2 and TRBJ2-3, with 9 nucleotides matching TRBD2. Looked up from germline, CDR1 is SGHTA and CDR2 is FQGNSA. Trimming cost V 1 base and J 0 bases; bases outside gene matches: 8. This CDR3 contains 18 residues. CDR3: CASSLVGLAGASTDTQYF. Here the CDR3 DNA reads TGTGCCAGCAGCTTAGTTGGGTTAGCGGGGGCTAGCACAGATACGCAGTATTTT.

The chain joins TRBV30 to TRBJ2-2, with no clear D. There are 11 residues in the CDR3. The V gene's germline CDR1 is GTSNPN and CDR2 SVGIG (reference sequence). V was shortened by 0 bases and J by 8 bases, with 4 bases between the two germline ends. CDR3 nucleotides: TGTGCCTGGAGTGTATTAGGGGAGCTGTTTTTT. Translation gives CAWSVLGELFF.

In its sample, this clone was seen once. The J gene is TRBJ1-1, the V gene TRBV2, with TRBD1 as a possible D gene (6 bases). This CDR3 comprises 16 residues. The germline gives CDR1 SNHLY, CDR2 FYNNEI. V dropped 7 bases and J dropped 0 bases, with 18 bases sitting between them. CDR3 DNA sequence: TGTGCCAGCACTTCAGAACAGGGTTCTATGAACACTGAAGCTTTCTTT. Amino acid sequence: CASTSEQGSMNTEAFF.

The chain is built from TRBV7-9 and TRBJ2-7; TRBD1 matches 9 bases. Germline loops: CDR1 SEHNR, CDR2 FQNEAQ (reference sequence). The CDR3 is 15 amino acids. With 5 bases clipped from V and 1 base from J, the junction kept 6 bases outside the gene matches. CDR3 in amino acids: CASSLGGQGSYEQYF. The CDR3 DNA is TGTGCCAGCAGCCTAGGGGGACAGGGATCCTACGAGCAGTACTTC.

The rearrangement joins TRBV27 to TRBJ1-5; 10 nucleotides agree with TRBD1. Per the germline V gene, CDR1 is MNHEY and CDR2 is SMNVEV (reference sequence). The CDR3 totals 17 residues. The J segment lost 7 bases and the V segment lost 5 bases, leaving 14 bases of the junction unmatched. CDR3 residues: CASSTLRDRGGLQPQHF. In nucleotides, the CDR3 is TGTGCCAGCAGTACCCTCCGGGACAGGGGAGGGTTGCAGCCCCAGCATTTT.

V and J are TRBV5-1 and TRBJ1-2, with D unresolved. Between the trimmed V and J ends, which lost 0 bases and 3 bases, there was a span of 12 bases. Germline values: CDR1 SGHRS, CDR2 YFSETQ. The CDR3 is made up of 15 amino acids. DNA for the CDR3: TGCGCCAGCAGCTTGGGAGGTGTTAAAGACTATGGCTACACCTTC. Translated: CASSLGGVKDYGYTF.

Points on this clone: Other DNA sequences from this sample encode an identical CDR3 as well. The rearrangement joins TRBV30 to TRBJ1-4, with D unresolved. The germline V gene has CDR1 GTSNPN and CDR2 SVGIG (reference sequence). This CDR3 is 11 amino acids long. With 0 bases removed from V and 10 bases from J, the gap between germline ends came to 6 bases. CDR3 DNA sequence: TGTGCCTGGAGTGTACCGGGAAAACTGTTTTTT. Its protein product is CAWSVPGKLFF.

The chain couples TRBV19 to TRBJ1-2, with D tentatively TRBD1 (5 bases). Germline V gene sequence: CDR1 LNHDA, CDR2 SQIVND (reference sequence). There are 16 residues in the CDR3. V was shortened by 7 bases and J by 4 bases, with 22 bases between the two germline ends. The CDR3 protein is CASMGLVNTGVYGYTF. CDR3 coding DNA: TGTGCCAGTATGGGGCTGGTTAATACAGGAGTCTATGGCTACACCTTC.

The chain carries TRBV6-6 and TRBJ1-1; possibly TRBD1 for D (6 bases). There are 15 residues in the CDR3. V was shortened by 3 bases and J by 1 base, with 12 bases between the two germline ends. Germline assignment: CDR1 MNHNY and CDR2 SVGAGI (reference sequence). CDR3: CASSYRTAANTEAFF. In nucleotides, the CDR3 is TGTGCCAGCAGTTATCGGACAGCGGCGAACACTGAAGCTTTCTTT.

V is TRBV18 and J is TRBJ1-5; no firm D call. Germline V CDR1 and CDR2: KGHSH, LQKENI. CDR3 length: 13 amino acids. The V end lost 5 bases, the J end lost 6 bases, and 11 bases lay between the germline ends. The CDR3: CASSEFDVQPQHF. CDR3 in DNA: TGTGCCAGCTCAGAGTTTGATGTTCAGCCCCAGCATTTT.

The chain is built from TRBV19 and TRBJ1-5, with D possibly being TRBD1 (5 bases). CDR1 and CDR2 from the germline V gene are LNHDA and SQIVND (reference sequence). Trimming stripped 6 bases from V and 3 bases from J, with 15 bases between. The length of the CDR3 is 15 residues. DNA for the CDR3: TGTGCCAGTAGGGCGGGCAGGGAGGTCAATCAGCCCCAGCATTTT. Residues: CASRAGREVNQPQHF. Combining the CDR3 with reference TRBV19 and TRBJ1-5 gives the whole variable domain DGGITQSPKYLFRKEGQNVTLSCEQNLNHDAMYWYRQDPGQGLRLIYYSQIVNDFQKGDIAEGYSVSREKKESFPLTVTSAQKNPTAFYLCASRAGREVNQPQHFGDGTRLSIL.

This clone has just one count. The rearrangement uses TRBV7-8 and TRBJ1-1; possible D gene TRBD1, 5 bases. CDR3 length: 11 residues. Trimming took off 6 bases at V and 6 bases at J, with 8 bases between the two ends. The germline V gene has CDR1 SGHVS and CDR2 FQNEAQ. CDR3 in amino acids: CASSSGPEAFF. The CDR3 region has the DNA TGTGCCAGCAGTTCAGGGCCTGAAGCTTTCTTT.

The rearrangement uses TRBV7-2 and TRBJ1-2; D gene unclear. The CDR3 contains 13 residues. Trimming removed 1 base from V and 7 bases from J, with 10 bases in between. CDR1 and CDR2 (germline): SGHTA, FQGNSA. The CDR3 DNA follows: TGTGCCAGCAGCTTAGGCGTTTCTGGTGGCTACACCTTC. Translated: CASSLGVSGGYTF.

The rearrangement joins TRBV21-1 to TRBJ1-5. TRBV21-1 is deemed a pseudogene. The CDR3 sequence is 16 residues long. The CDR3 DNA reads as TGTGCCAGCAGCAGGATTCCGGGTAGCCGAAATCAGCCCCAGCATTTT. Translating gives CASSRIPGSRNQPQHF.

The V call is TRBV30, the J call TRBJ2-7; perhaps TRBD2 as D (5 bases). The CDR3 sequence is 13 residues long. Deletions cut 0 bases from V and 4 bases from J, with 10 bases between. Germline V gives CDR1 GTSNPN, CDR2 SVGIG (reference sequence). The CDR3 coding sequence is TGTGCCTGGAGTGTAGCCGAGGGTTACGAGCAGTACTTC. It encodes CAWSVAEGYEQYF.

The chain joins TRBV12-5 to TRBJ2-7, with no clear D. Germline V gene sequence: CDR1 LGHNT, CDR2 FRNRAP. The CDR3 totals 11 residues. Deletions cut 6 bases from V and 4 bases from J, with 7 bases between. CDR3 nucleotides: TGTGCTAGTGGCTACCTTTACGAGCAGTACTTC. Translating it yields CASGYLYEQYF.

Only a few counts were recorded for this clone. The rearrangement joins TRBV4-1 to TRBJ1-2; 9 bases match TRBD1. J was trimmed by 4 bases and V by 4 bases; bases with no gene match: 4. Germline V CDR1 and CDR2: MGHRA, YSYEKL. CDR3 length: 14 amino acids. In DNA, the CDR3 is TGCGCCAGCAGCCGGGGACAGGGCGGCTATGGCTACACCTTC. It is translated as CASSRGQGGYGYTF.